The 32 T cell receptor beta chains reported below all come from one sample, sequenced in a study of monozygotic twins with inflammatory bowel disease. TCRdb processed the 5' RACE reads again and assigns one entry to each CDR3 protein, with no DNA. This sample's table has over 110,000 distinct CDR3 sequences. The sample consisted of blood. These receptors were taken from a human donor with ulcerative colitis or Crohn's disease, or a healthy co-twin of an affected twin (not recorded which).

This chain uses TRBV7-2 with TRBJ2-5; TCRdb outputs TRBD1, but without DNA this stays unchecked. The CDR3 covers 16 residues. Germline CDR1 reads SGHTA; CDR2 reads FQGNSA. CDR3 in amino acids: CASSLAGTGLGETQYF.

The J gene is TRBJ1-2, the V gene TRBV7-6; TCRdb picks TRBD1, but there is no DNA to check that call. The CDR3 loop spans 16 amino acids. CDR1 SGHVS and CDR2 FNYEAQ come from the germline V gene. The CDR3 protein is CASSLFGDGGNYGYTF.

This sequence joins TRBV5-1 and TRBJ1-5; TCRdb designates TRBD1, a call that cannot be tested without DNA. Germline loops: CDR1 SGHRS, CDR2 YFSETQ. The CDR3 spans 14 residues. CDR3 residues: CASSKDRGGQPQHF. Looking up the rest from reference TRBV5-1 and TRBJ1-5 gives the full variable domain: KAGVTQTPRYLIKTRGQQVTLSCSPISGHRSVSWYQQTPGQGLQFLFEYFSETQRNKGNFPGRFSGRQFSNSRSEMNVSTLELGDSALYLCASSKDRGGQPQHFGDGTRLSIL.

The CDR3 is CASSEWQPRGAQHF. V usage is TRBV2 and J usage is TRBJ1-5; TCRdb outputs TRBD1, but without DNA this stays unchecked. CDR1 and CDR2 from the germline V gene are SNHLY and FYNNEI. CDR3 length: 14 amino acids. Drawing the rest from reference TRBV2 and TRBJ1-5, the complete variable domain is EPEVTQTPSHQVTQMGQEVILRCVPISNHLYFYWYRQILGQKVEFLVSFYNNEISEKSEIFDDQFSVERPDGSNFTLKIRSTKLEDSAMYFCASSEWQPRGAQHFGDGTRLSIL.

The chain couples TRBV9 to TRBJ2-1. This CDR3 region has 11 residues. Germline assignment: CDR1 SGDLS and CDR2 YYNGEE. CDR3 in amino acids: CASSAMGKQFF.

The chain couples TRBV6-1 to TRBJ2-7; the D gene TCRdb calls, TRBD1, cannot be checked with no DNA. Per the germline V gene, CDR1 is MNHNS and CDR2 is SASEGT. The CDR3 runs to 14 residues. This chain's CDR3 is CASSPVSGTYEQYF.

This sequence joins TRBV6-5 and TRBJ2-1; no DNA is available, so the TRBD2 call from TCRdb remains unchecked. Germline values: CDR1 MNHEY, CDR2 SVGAGI. The CDR3 is made up of 12 amino acids. The CDR3 spells CASSPSNNEQFF.

V gene TRBV7-3 combines with J gene TRBJ2-2; TCRdb picks TRBD1, but there is no DNA to check that call. CDR3 length: 16 residues. Per the germline V gene, CDR1 is SGHTA and CDR2 is FQGTGA. The CDR3: CASSIQGQGALGELFF.

V is TRBV28 and J is TRBJ2-2; lacking DNA, the TRBD2 call made by TCRdb goes unchecked. The CDR3 has 20 residues. From germline, CDR1 is MDHEN and CDR2 SYDVKM. The CDR3 loop reads CASSFPWLAGVKANTGELFF.

The rearrangement joins TRBV4-2 to TRBJ2-7. CDR1 and CDR2 from the germline V gene are LGHNA and YNFKEQ. The CDR3 is 16 residues long. The CDR3 reads CASSQDLNGVAYEQYF.

The chain is built from TRBV11-2 and TRBJ2-6; TCRdb proposes TRBD1, but this gene call is untestable without DNA. This CDR3 spans 16 amino acids. CDR1 and CDR2 (germline): SGHAT, FQNNGV. This CDR3 reads CASSHAGDSGANVLTF.

The rearrangement links TRBV7-2 to TRBJ2-2; TCRdb calls TRBD1, which cannot be checked without DNA. Germline CDR1 reads SGHTA; CDR2 reads FQGNSA. This CDR3 spans 16 amino acids. This CDR3 is CASSSYRGQDTGELFF. The whole variable domain, filled in from reference TRBV7-2 and TRBJ2-2, reads GAGVSQSPSNKVTEKGKDVELRCDPISGHTALYWYRQSLGQGLEFLIYFQGNSAPDKSGLPSDRFSAERTGGSVSTLTIQRTQQEDSAVYLCASSSYRGQDTGELFFGEGSRLTVL.

This chain's CDR3 is CSAFKGTEKLFF. This chain links TRBV20-1 with TRBJ1-4; TCRdb's assignment of TRBD1 cannot be checked, as there is no DNA. The CDR3 has 12 amino acids. Germline CDR1 and CDR2: DFQATT and SNEGSKA (reference sequence).

The gene calls are TRBV5-4 and TRBJ2-1; no DNA is available, so the TRBD1 call from TCRdb remains unchecked. CDR3 length: 16 residues. CDR1 and CDR2 from the germline V gene are SGHNT and YYREEE (reference sequence). The CDR3 sequence is CASSLGGPRSYNEQFF.

This chain connects TRBV24-1 to TRBJ2-1. This CDR3 has 16 amino acids. Germline V gene lookup returns CDR1 KGHDR and CDR2 SFDVKD. CDR3 sequence: CATSDHDSWGYNEQFF.

The rearrangement links TRBV20-1 to TRBJ1-5; the D call of TRBD1 rests on TCRdb alone, since no DNA is present to check it. Per germline, CDR1 DFQATT and CDR2 SNEGSKA (reference sequence). The CDR3 has 18 residues. This CDR3 is CSAEDRGQGRFSNQPQHF.

The genes are TRBV20-1 and TRBJ2-3; absent DNA, TCRdb's TRBD1 call cannot be checked. CDR1 and CDR2 from the germline V gene are DFQATT and SNEGSKA (reference sequence). The CDR3 loop spans 15 amino acids. CDR3 region: CSASTGADPWKRQYF.

CDR3 residues: CSAPPTAHRTQYF. The rearrangement joins TRBV20-1 to TRBJ2-5; TCRdb returns TRBD1, unconfirmable since there is no DNA. The CDR3 consists of 13 residues. Germline V gene sequence: CDR1 DFQATT, CDR2 SNEGSKA (reference sequence).

The rearrangement links TRBV5-1 to TRBJ2-1; absent DNA, TCRdb's TRBD1 call cannot be checked. There are 15 residues in the CDR3. Germline CDR1 and CDR2: SGHRS and YFSETQ. The CDR3 is CASSLDPGDYNEQFF.

The V call is TRBV5-1, the J call TRBJ2-6; TCRdb indicates TRBD2, and absent DNA this call remains unverified. The CDR3 runs 17 residues. Germline V gives CDR1 SGHRS, CDR2 YFSETQ. The CDR3 is CASSRWTAASGANVLTF.

The chain recombines TRBV7-2 with TRBJ1-3; TCRdb's assignment of TRBD1 cannot be checked, as there is no DNA. Germline loops: CDR1 SGHTA, CDR2 FQGNSA. The CDR3 spans 17 residues. CDR3 residues: CASSISRAGGDREERHF.

The chain has TRBV20-1 and TRBJ1-2; TCRdb calls TRBD1, which cannot be checked without DNA. This CDR3 spans 12 amino acids. The germline gives CDR1 DFQATT, CDR2 SNEGSKA (reference sequence). This CDR3 is CSAYRGSRGYTF.

This chain connects TRBV20-1 to TRBJ2-1; TCRdb names TRBD1, which stays unverified in the absence of DNA. Looked up from germline, CDR1 is DFQATT and CDR2 is SNEGSKA (reference sequence). This CDR3 comprises 15 residues. CDR3 protein: CSARTGGSSYNEQFF.

This sequence joins TRBV9 and TRBJ1-6; the D gene TCRdb calls, TRBD1, cannot be checked with no DNA. This CDR3 comprises 17 residues. In germline, CDR1 is SGDLS, CDR2 YYNGEE. CDR3 in amino acids: CASSASPGQGENSPLHF.

The chain carries TRBV7-9 and TRBJ1-4. The CDR3 covers 16 residues. Germline loops: CDR1 SEHNR, CDR2 FQNEAQ (reference sequence). CDR3 residues: CASSFEPGRKGEKLFF. Combining the CDR3 with reference TRBV7-9 and TRBJ1-4 gives the whole variable domain DTGVSQNPRHKITKRGQNVTFRCDPISEHNRLYWYRQTLGQGPEFLTYFQNEAQLEKSRLLSDRFSAERPKGSFSTLEIQRTEQGDSAMYLCASSFEPGRKGEKLFFGSGTQLSVL.

This chain links TRBV6-5 with TRBJ2-3. CDR3 size: 14 residues. Germline-derived CDR1 and CDR2 are MNHEY and SVGAGI. The CDR3 loop reads CASSYGPSTDTQYF.

The CDR3 region is CASSPDRTNQPQHF. This rearrangement joins TRBV6-6 to TRBJ1-5; TCRdb indicates TRBD1, and absent DNA this call remains unverified. The CDR3 extends over 14 amino acids. Per germline, CDR1 MNHNY and CDR2 SVGAGI (reference sequence).

The chain employs TRBV6-6 and TRBJ2-3. The CDR3 loop spans 14 amino acids. CDR1 is MNHNY, CDR2 SVGAGI, per germline (reference sequence). The CDR3 here is CASSYSKEGDTQYF.

V is TRBV19 and J is TRBJ1-1; the TRBD1 assignment by TCRdb is unverifiable without DNA. CDR1 and CDR2 from the germline V gene are LNHDA and SQIVND (reference sequence). This CDR3 contains 13 residues. CDR3 sequence: CASSADRNTEAFF.

The gene calls are TRBV2 and TRBJ1-1. CDR3 length: 15 amino acids. Germline CDR1 reads SNHLY; CDR2 reads FYNNEI. CDR3 sequence: CASRGLEGFYTEAFF.

The genes are TRBV27 and TRBJ2-6; no DNA is available, so the TRBD1 call from TCRdb remains unchecked. The CDR3 consists of 17 residues. The germline V gene encodes CDR1 MNHEY and CDR2 SMNVEV (reference sequence). The CDR3 loop reads CASSLAGQGAGANVLTF.

The V gene is TRBV5-1, the J gene TRBJ1-1; TCRdb calls TRBD1, which cannot be checked without DNA. The CDR3 consists of 13 residues. Germline V gives CDR1 SGHRS, CDR2 YFSETQ. CDR3 sequence: CASVGRGNTEAFF.